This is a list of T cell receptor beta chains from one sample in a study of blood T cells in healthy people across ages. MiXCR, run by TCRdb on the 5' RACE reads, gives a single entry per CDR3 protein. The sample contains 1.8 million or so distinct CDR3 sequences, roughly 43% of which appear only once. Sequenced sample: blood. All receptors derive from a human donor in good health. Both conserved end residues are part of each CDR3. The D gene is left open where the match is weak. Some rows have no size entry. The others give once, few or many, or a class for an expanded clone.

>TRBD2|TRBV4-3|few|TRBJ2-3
CASSREQAGSTDTQYF
TGCGCCAGCAGCCGGGAACAAGCGGGGAGCACAGATACGCAGTATTTT
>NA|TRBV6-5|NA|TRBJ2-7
CASSYSMGTENYEQYF
TGTGCCAGCAGTTACTCGATGGGGACGGAAAACTACGAGCAGTACTTC
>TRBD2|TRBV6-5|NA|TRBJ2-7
CASSYAALGLAGVIRHEQYF
TGTGCCAGCAGTTACGCCGCTCTGGGACTAGCGGGCGTCATACGGCACGAGCAGTACTTC
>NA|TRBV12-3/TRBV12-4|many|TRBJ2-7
CASSFLGGSYEQYF
TGTGCCAGCAGTTTTTTGGGGGGTTCCTACGAGCAGTACTTC
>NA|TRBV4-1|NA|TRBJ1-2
CASGQDWAGPHYGYTF
TGCGCCAGCGGCCAAGATTGGGCCGGGCCACACTATGGCTACACCTTC
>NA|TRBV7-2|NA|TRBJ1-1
CASSLESTTNTEAFF
TGTGCCAGCAGCTTAGAATCCACCACCAACACTGAAGCTTTCTTT
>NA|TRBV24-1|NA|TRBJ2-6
CATSDPSGTPSSGANVLTF
TGTGCCACCAGTGATCCGTCCGGGACCCCGAGCTCTGGGGCCAACGTCCTGACTTTC
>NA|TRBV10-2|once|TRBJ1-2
CASSGVGNYGYTF
TGCGCCAGCAGTGGGGTCGGAAACTATGGCTACACCTTC
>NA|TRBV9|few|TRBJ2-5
CASSVGSGQETQYF
TGTGCCAGCAGCGTAGGAAGCGGCCAAGAGACCCAGTACTTC
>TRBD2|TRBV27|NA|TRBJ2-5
CASSSVAGGLTETQYF
TGTGCCAGCAGTTCCGTAGCGGGGGGCCTAACAGAGACCCAGTACTTC
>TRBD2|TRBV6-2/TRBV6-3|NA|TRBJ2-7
CASRWRLAGSYEQYF
TGTGCCAGCAGATGGAGACTAGCGGGGAGTTACGAGCAGTACTTC
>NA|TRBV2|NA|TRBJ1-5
CATRGTAFGQPQHF
TGTGCCACCCGAGGGACGGCGTTCGGGCAGCCCCAGCATTTT
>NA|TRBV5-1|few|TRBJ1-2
CASSSTSGSDGYTF
TGCGCCAGCAGCTCCACCTCAGGGAGTGATGGCTACACCTTC
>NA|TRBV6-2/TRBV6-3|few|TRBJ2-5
CASTETRQIQETQYF
TGTGCCAGCACGGAGACTCGACAGATCCAAGAGACCCAGTACTTC
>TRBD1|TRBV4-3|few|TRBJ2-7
CASSELVDRAYEQYF
TGCGCCAGCTCCGAGTTAGTGGACAGGGCCTACGAGCAGTACTTC
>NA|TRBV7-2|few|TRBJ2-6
CASPSSSGANVLTF
TGTGCCAGCCCCAGTTCGTCTGGGGCCAACGTCCTGACTTTC
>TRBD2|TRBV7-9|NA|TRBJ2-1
CASSYSGGYNEQFF
TGTGCCAGCAGCTATAGCGGGGGATACAATGAGCAGTTCTTC
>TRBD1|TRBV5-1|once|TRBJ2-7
CASSARQGGRFEQYF
TGCGCCAGCAGCGCCCGACAGGGGGGAAGGTTCGAGCAGTACTTC
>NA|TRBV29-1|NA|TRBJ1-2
CSVVSVLYGYTF
TGCAGCGTTGTCTCGGTGCTCTATGGCTACACCTTC
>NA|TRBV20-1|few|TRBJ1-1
CSAGPPRTAGTEAFF
TGCAGTGCTGGCCCCCCCCGGACCGCGGGCACTGAAGCTTTCTTT
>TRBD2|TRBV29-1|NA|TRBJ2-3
CSAAPPGGEAQYF
TGCAGCGCTGCCCCCCCTGGGGGGGAGGCGCAGTATTTT
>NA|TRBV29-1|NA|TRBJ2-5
CSVAAGETQYF
TGCAGCGTTGCTGCGGGGGAGACCCAGTACTTC
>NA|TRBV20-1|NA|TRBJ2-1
CSAPRTEANNEQFF
TGCAGTGCTCCCAGGACGGAGGCAAACAATGAGCAGTTCTTC
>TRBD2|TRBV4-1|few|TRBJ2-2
CASSLLAGGYTGELFF
TGCGCCAGCAGCCTGCTAGCGGGGGGTTACACCGGGGAGCTGTTTTTT
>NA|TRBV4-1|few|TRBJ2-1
CASSQDTSPGDEQFF
TGCGCCAGCAGCCAGGATACTTCCCCAGGGGATGAGCAGTTCTTC
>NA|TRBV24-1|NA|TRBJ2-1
CATSAGHGYNEQFF
TGTGCCACCAGTGCAGGTCATGGTTACAATGAGCAGTTCTTC
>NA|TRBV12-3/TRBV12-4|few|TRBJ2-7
CASTRMGRQYF
TGTGCCAGCACCCGGATGGGTAGGCAGTACTTC
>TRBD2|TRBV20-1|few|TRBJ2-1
CSAGLAGHTTTANEQFF
TGCAGTGCCGGACTAGCGGGCCACACGACCACAGCTAATGAGCAGTTCTTC
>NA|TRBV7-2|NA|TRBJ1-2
CASSQVVGLRGYTF
TGTGCCAGCAGCCAGGTTGTGGGGCTCCGAGGCTACACCTTC